The 31 T cell receptor beta chains reported below all come from one sample, sequenced in a study of blood T cell repertoires in COVID-19. The protocol was immunoSEQ multiplex PCR, while the TCRdb copy is restricted to in-frame clones and leaves out a portion. There are about 370,000 clones in the sample; about 89% occur only once, and around 0.86% lies in the top ten. The sequencing sample was made of PBMCs or T cells enriched from blood (not recorded which). The origin of the receptors is a middle-aged woman who had been exposed to COVID-19.

The gene calls are TRBV4-3 and TRBJ1-3; the match to TRBD1 covers 9 bases. CDR3 length: 19 amino acids. The V and J ends lost 1 base and 0 bases, in that order; junction bases with no gene match: 10. Germline-derived CDR1 and CDR2 are LGHNA and YSLEER. CDR3 in amino acids: CASSQVIMGQGFSGNTIYF. Here the CDR3 DNA reads TGCGCCAGCAGCCAAGTGATCATGGGACAGGGATTCTCTGGAAACACCATATATTTT.

This chain links TRBV2 with TRBJ2-7, with 7 bases lining up with TRBD2. The CDR3 length is 15 residues. V lost 11 bases and J lost 5; bases outside the gene matches: 18. Germline V gene lookup returns CDR1 SNHLY and CDR2 FYNNEI. As DNA, the CDR3 is TGTGCCTCACGATCCGGCGGGAGTATGGGCGACGAGCAGTACTTC. Amino acid sequence: CASRSGGSMGDEQYF.

The chain has TRBV5-6 and TRBJ1-4; D may be TRBD1 (6 bases). V dropped 0 bases and J dropped 7 bases, with 16 bases sitting between them. The length of the CDR3 is 16 residues. CDR1 is SGHDT and CDR2 is YYEEEE in the germline V gene. CDR3 region: CASSLAGAVGGEKLFF. The CDR3 coding sequence is TGTGCCAGCAGCTTGGCAGGGGCTGTGGGTGGTGAAAAACTGTTTTTT.

V and J are TRBV15 and TRBJ1-4; D possibly corresponds to TRBD1 (5 bases). V was clipped by 0 bases and J by 8 bases, with 13 bases between them. Germline-derived CDR1 and CDR2 are LNHNV and YYDKDF (reference sequence). This CDR3 comprises 15 residues. This CDR3 is CATSRDSGHPEKLFF. The CDR3 DNA reads TGTGCCACCAGCAGAGATAGCGGACATCCAGAAAAACTGTTTTTT.

The rearrangement joins TRBV7-2 to TRBJ2-3; TRBD2 is a possible D gene (5 bases). The CDR3 consists of 14 residues. Germline lookup yields CDR1 SGHTA and CDR2 FQGNSA. Trimming shortened V by 8 bases and J by 0 bases, and 12 bases separated the two germline ends. CDR3 loop: CASGGGPSTDTQYF. CDR3 nucleotides: TGTGCCAGCGGCGGCGGGCCTAGCACAGATACGCAGTATTTT.

The chain has TRBV18 and TRBJ2-5; D is possibly TRBD1 (6 bases). CDR3 length: 14 amino acids. Trimming left V 3 bases short and J 5 bases short, with 13 bases between. Germline V lookup: CDR1 KGHSH, CDR2 LQKENI. CDR3: CASSPSQGPETQYF. The CDR3 nucleotides are TGTGCCAGCTCACCGTCCCAGGGGCCTGAGACCCAGTACTTC.

The gene calls are TRBV19 and TRBJ2-7; no definite D call. The V gene lost 1 base and the J gene lost 5 bases, with 15 bases spanning the gap. Per germline, CDR1 LNHDA and CDR2 SQIVND (reference sequence). The CDR3 contains 15 residues. CDR3 region: CASSIAEVLQDEQYF. In DNA form, the CDR3 reads TGTGCCAGTAGTATAGCAGAAGTCTTGCAGGACGAGCAGTACTTC.

The chain employs TRBV5-6 and TRBJ2-7, with D perhaps TRBD1 (5 bases). V lost 6 bases and J 3 bases, leaving 16 bases between the germline ends. The CDR3 has 14 residues. Germline CDR1 SGHDT, CDR2 YYEEEE. The CDR3 DNA sequence: TGTGCCAGCACCGCGTGGGCAGGGTACTACGAGCAGTACTTC. Its translation: CASTAWAGYYEQYF. The complete variable domain, with remaining parts taken from reference TRBV5-6 and TRBJ2-7, reads DAGVTQSPTHLIKTRGQQVTLRCSPKSGHDTVSWYQQALGQGPQFIFQYYEEEERQRGNFPDRFSGHQFPNYSSELNVNALLLGDSALYLCASTAWAGYYEQYFGPGTRLTVT.

The J gene is TRBJ2-7, the V gene TRBV18; 10 bases fit TRBD1. Germline CDR1 reads KGHSH; CDR2 reads LQKENI. The CDR3 runs 15 residues. V shed 0 bases, J shed 6 bases, and the junction held 5 bases outside the gene matches. The chain's CDR3 is CASSPPGQGFREQYF. CDR3 in DNA: TGTGCCAGCTCACCACCGGGACAGGGGTTTCGCGAGCAGTACTTC.

The CDR3 protein is CASSLQRVGSSGNTIYF. The CDR3 coding sequence is TGTGCCAGCAGCTTACAGAGGGTCGGGAGCTCTGGAAACACCATATATTTT. The chain joins TRBV7-2 to TRBJ1-3; D gene uncertain. Looked up from germline, CDR1 is SGHTA and CDR2 is FQGNSA. The CDR3 spans 17 residues. The V end lost 2 bases, the J end lost 0 bases, and 14 bases lay between the germline ends.

The rearrangement joins TRBV29-1 to TRBJ1-2, with D tentatively TRBD1 (6 bases). Per germline, CDR1 SQVTM and CDR2 ANQGSEA. Trimming removed 2 bases from V and 6 bases from J, with 13 bases in between. The CDR3 covers 13 residues. CDR3: CSVEPGGADGYTF. In DNA form, the CDR3 reads TGCAGCGTTGAACCGGGGGGCGCTGATGGCTACACCTTC.

Written as DNA, the CDR3 is TGTGCCAGCTCACCGGGGCACGATTTCTCCGGGCGTGGGGAAGGCTACACCTTC. Translated, it gives CASSPGHDFSGRGEGYTF. V and J are TRBV18 and TRBJ1-2; possibly TRBD1 for D (5 bases). Germline loops: CDR1 KGHSH, CDR2 LQKENI. The length of the CDR3 is 18 residues. Between the trimmed V and J ends, which lost 3 bases and 8 bases, there was a span of 28 bases.

The chain joins TRBV13 to TRBJ2-3; D not resolved. The germline gives CDR1 PRHDT, CDR2 FYEKMQ (reference sequence). CDR3 size: 11 residues. V lost 5 bases and J lost 6, with 6 bases in between. The CDR3 sequence: CASSAMDTQYF. CDR3 sequence (DNA): TGTGCCAGCAGCGCGATGGATACGCAGTATTTT.

Here the CDR3 reads CASSDGQGQETQYF. Here the CDR3 DNA reads TGTGCCAGCAGCGACGGACAGGGTCAAGAGACCCAGTACTTC. The V and J genes are TRBV21-1 and TRBJ2-5; TRBD1 is taken as the D call from the table, unchecked against the DNA. TRBV21-1 constitutes a pseudogene. The CDR3 totals 14 residues.

In this sample, this clone turned up a few times. The genes are TRBV2 and TRBJ2-3; tentative D call: TRBD1 (5 bases). Trimming removed 7 bases from V and 2 bases from J, with 10 bases in between. From germline, CDR1 is SNHLY and CDR2 FYNNEI. The CDR3 length is 13 residues. The CDR3 sequence: CASNDRVTDTQYF. The CDR3 nucleotides are TGTGCCAGCAACGACAGAGTCACAGATACGCAGTATTTT.

V usage is TRBV15 and J usage is TRBJ1-1; D uncertain. CDR1 and CDR2 from the germline V gene are LNHNV and YYDKDF (reference sequence). This CDR3 region has 14 residues. Trimming pared 1 base from V and 1 base from J, leaving 7 bases between. Here the CDR3 DNA reads TGTGCCACCAGCAGAGGGCTAGCGAACACTGAAGCTTTCTTT. Protein: CATSRGLANTEAFF.

The chain combines TRBV27 with TRBJ2-7; 9 bases are shared with TRBD1. CDR3 size: 14 residues. Germline lookup yields CDR1 MNHEY and CDR2 SMNVEV (reference sequence). V trimming: 3 bases; J trimming: 7 bases; junction bases outside the gene matches: 7. The CDR3 is CASSFRQQGAEQYF. The CDR3 bases are TGTGCCAGCAGTTTTCGTCAACAGGGGGCTGAGCAGTACTTC.

CDR3 DNA sequence: TGTGCCAGCAGTTTGGAAGGGCAGGGGGCAAAGACCCAGTACTTC. This codes for CASSLEGQGAKTQYF. The J gene is TRBJ2-5, the V gene TRBV27; 8 positions match TRBD1. With 3 bases clipped from V and 6 bases from J, the junction kept 9 bases outside the gene matches. The germline gives CDR1 MNHEY, CDR2 SMNVEV (reference sequence). This CDR3 spans 15 amino acids.

The rearrangement links TRBV19 to TRBJ2-7; D not certain. V gave up 2 bases and J gave up 6 bases, with 11 bases separating them. The CDR3 contains 13 residues. Looked up from germline, CDR1 is LNHDA and CDR2 is SQIVND (reference sequence). This chain's CDR3 is CASSITRLGEQYF. As DNA, the CDR3 is TGTGCCAGTAGTATAACCAGACTGGGCGAGCAGTACTTC.

The gene calls are TRBV5-4 and TRBJ2-5; possible D gene TRBD2, 5 bases. The length of the CDR3 is 13 residues. Germline V gene sequence: CDR1 SGHNT, CDR2 YYREEE (reference sequence). V was clipped by 3 bases and J by 1 base, with 7 bases between them. CDR3 amino acids: CASSSGIQETQYF. In DNA, the CDR3 is TGTGCCAGCAGCTCCGGGATCCAAGAGACCCAGTACTTC.

The CDR3 spells CASSSGPYAPYEQYF. CDR3 DNA sequence: TGCGCCAGCAGCAGCGGGCCGTATGCCCCCTACGAGCAGTACTTC. This chain joins TRBV5-1 and TRBJ2-7, with D possibly TRBD2 on 6 matching bases. Per the germline V gene, CDR1 is SGHRS and CDR2 is YFSETQ. The CDR3 sequence is 15 residues long. The V end was cut by 4 bases, the J end by 2 bases, with 16 bases between.

In its sample, this clone was seen a few times. The chain is built from TRBV5-1 and TRBJ2-1; 7 bases match TRBD1. V was pared by 4 bases and J by 5 bases, with 6 bases of the junction left unmatched. Germline CDR1 SGHRS, CDR2 YFSETQ. CDR3 length: 14 residues. The DNA for the CDR3 is TGCGCCAGCAGCCGAGGGACAGATCACAATGAGCAGTTCTTC. Amino acids: CASSRGTDHNEQFF.

The rearrangement links TRBV7-3 to TRBJ2-7; 7 bases line up with TRBD2. This CDR3 contains 13 residues. Germline V gene data show CDR1 as SGHTA and CDR2 as FQGTGA. V lost 4 bases, J lost 6 bases, and 6 bases stayed unmatched. The CDR3 is CASSSGLVGEQYF. CDR3 sequence (DNA): TGTGCCAGCAGCTCAGGACTAGTTGGCGAGCAGTACTTC.

The chain is built from TRBV15 and TRBJ2-1; 15 nucleotides agree with TRBD2. The CDR3 contains 16 residues. Germline CDR1 LNHNV, CDR2 YYDKDF (reference sequence). With V trimmed by 6 bases and J by 4 bases, 4 bases remained unmatched. The CDR3 loop reads CATSKGLAGGYNEQFF. CDR3 DNA sequence: TGTGCCACCAGTAAGGGACTAGCGGGAGGTTACAATGAGCAGTTCTTC.

The CDR3 region has the DNA TGCGCCAGCAGCTATCAGACAGGGACCTATGGCTACACCTTC. Protein product: CASSYQTGTYGYTF. The chain recombines TRBV5-1 with TRBJ1-2, with 7 bases matching TRBD1. The CDR3 consists of 14 residues. After removal of 3 bases from V and 4 bases from J, the junction contained 6 bases not matched to a gene. Germline V gene data show CDR1 as SGHRS and CDR2 as YFSETQ.

This chain connects TRBV5-1 to TRBJ2-7; 7 bases line up with TRBD2. CDR1 is SGHRS and CDR2 is YFSETQ in the germline V gene. V lost 1 base to trimming and J lost 2 bases; unmatched junction nucleotides: 6. This CDR3 comprises 15 residues. The CDR3 loop is CASSLFQGGAYEQYF. The DNA of the CDR3 is TGCGCCAGCAGCTTGTTCCAGGGAGGGGCCTACGAGCAGTACTTC.

The chain has TRBV4-2 and TRBJ2-5, with TRBD2 matching 8 bases. Trimming removed 3 bases from V and 4 bases from J; junction bases left unmatched: 10. This CDR3 is 16 amino acids long. Germline V gives CDR1 LGHNA, CDR2 YNFKEQ. CDR3 bases: TGTGCCAGCAGCCAGGCACGGAGCGGGAGTGGAGAGACCCAGTACTTC. Its protein product is CASSQARSGSGETQYF.

V is TRBV6-2 or TRBV6-3 and J is TRBJ1-6, with TRBD1 as a possible D gene (6 bases). V lost 4 bases to trimming and J lost 0 bases, with 10 bases between them. The CDR3 covers 16 residues. The germline CDR1 and CDR2 sequences are MNHEY and SVGEGT. Written as DNA, the CDR3 is TGTGCCAGCAGTTTATCGGGACACTCCTATAATTCACCCCTCCACTTT. Protein: CASSLSGHSYNSPLHF.

This clone has a single count. The chain recombines TRBV15 with TRBJ2-7; D remains ambiguous. Germline assignment: CDR1 LNHNV and CDR2 YYDKDF (reference sequence). The CDR3 is 15 amino acids. Trimming took 5 bases from V and 2 from J, leaving 16 bases between them. DNA for the CDR3: TGTGCCACCAGCTCTCACCCGACTGTTACCTACGAGCAGTACTTC. This translates into CATSSHPTVTYEQYF.

This clone was detected only a few times. This chain uses TRBV7-9 with TRBJ2-7; TRBD2 is a possible D gene (6 bases). The germline V gene has CDR1 SEHNR and CDR2 FQNEAQ (reference sequence). The CDR3 is 14 residues long. Trimming cost V 3 bases and J 6 bases, with 15 bases left between them. In DNA form, the CDR3 reads TGTGCCAGCAGCTTCCTGACGGGAGCAGGCGAGCAGTACTTC. Its translation: CASSFLTGAGEQYF.

The chain combines TRBV19 with TRBJ1-4; a weak D match, TRBD1 (6 bases). Trimming removed 6 bases from V and 7 bases from J, with 24 bases in between. The CDR3 is 17 amino acids. The germline gives CDR1 LNHDA, CDR2 SQIVND (reference sequence). The CDR3 region has the DNA TGTGCCAGTAGACCGGGAGACTCAATGGGAGGGGGTGAAAAACTGTTTTTT. This translates into CASRPGDSMGGGEKLFF.